This TCR beta chain was recorded in a study of blood T cells in healthy people across ages. This clonotype was observed a handful of times. PCR was performed a second time for about 6 to 11 cycles using a sample-barcoded 5' primer and a J-beta primer mix. Each CDR3 protein is one row after TCRdb ran MiXCR on the 5' RACE reads. The table records about 1.5 million distinct CDR3 sequences, 35% to 45% of them present only once. V was cut by 4 bases and J by 1 base, with 14 bases left in between. The CDR3 is 14 amino acids. The germline gives CDR1 DFQATT, CDR2 SNEGSKA (reference sequence). The sequencing input was blood. The chain links TRBV20-1 to TRBJ2-7; D might be TRBD1 (6 bases). This clonotype was obtained from a young woman in good health. The CDR3 nucleotides read TGCAGTGCTAAGGCGACAGGCAATTCCTACGAGCAGTACTTC. Protein sequence: CSAKATGNSYEQYF.